This T cell receptor (beta chain) was found in a study of beta chain features in type 1 diabetes. Points from the study as a whole: Lower insertion and higher deletion counts appeared at VDJ junctions in type 1 diabetes patients.

With regard to this clone: Its antigen remains unidentified.

The CDR3 has 11 residues. The junction had 4 bases not matched to a gene; V was cut back by 2 bases and J by 11 bases. The germline V gene encodes CDR1 SGHKS and CDR2 YYEKEE (reference sequence). The investigators reverse transcribed all of the isolated RNA, so they sequenced expressed TCRB transcripts. This table comes from immunoSEQ multiplex PCR, and its TCRdb copy is limited to in-frame clones, with some not included. The repertoire has nearly 250,000 clones, 13% to 15% of them found once; the top ten carry around 0.03%. This sequence originates from a woman in her forties in good health. The specimen was naive CD4+ T cells from blood. The chain is built from TRBV5-5 and TRBJ2-7, with TRBD1 matching over 7 bases. CDR3 in amino acids: CASSFGQAKYF. DNA for the CDR3: TGTGCCAGCAGCTTCGGACAGGCGAAGTACTTC.